The 29 T cell receptor beta chains in this list originate from one sample, sequenced in a study of shared clonotypes between healthy human individuals. The naive CD8 subset, CD45RO-negative cells positively selected for CCR7, excluded terminally differentiated effector memory CD45RA+ cells. Produced via immunoSEQ multiplex PCR; TCRdb's table is partial and in-frame only. This sample has about 680,000 clones, with roughly 94% found just once. Material for sequencing was naive CD8+ T cells sorted from blood. These receptors came from a man aged 30-40 years in good health.

The V and J genes are TRBV27 and TRBJ1-1; tentative D call: TRBD1 (5 bases). CDR1 is MNHEY, CDR2 SMNVEV, per germline (reference sequence). This CDR3 region has 13 residues. V lost 6 bases to trimming and J lost 7 bases, with 15 bases between them. The CDR3 DNA follows: TGTGCCAGCAGCCGACAGACCGGTGGTGAAGCTTTCTTT. Protein product: CASSRQTGGEAFF.

V gene TRBV2 combines with J gene TRBJ2-1, with D possibly matching TRBD2 (7 bases). Trimming took off 4 bases at V and 2 bases at J, with 9 bases between the two ends. Germline-derived CDR1 and CDR2 are SNHLY and FYNNEI. The CDR3 contains 14 residues. Here the CDR3 DNA reads TGTGCCAGCAGTGGCGGGGGCGCCTACAATGAGCAGTTCTTC. This encodes CASSGGGAYNEQFF.

V usage is TRBV27 and J usage is TRBJ2-1; unclear D gene. V shed 1 base and J shed 0 bases, with 13 bases lying between them. CDR1 is MNHEY and CDR2 is SMNVEV in the germline V gene (reference sequence). The CDR3 has 17 amino acids. The CDR3 protein is CASSLYPTVSSYNEQFF. The CDR3 region has the DNA TGTGCCAGCAGTTTATACCCCACTGTGAGCTCCTACAATGAGCAGTTCTTC.

This clone was found once. This chain uses TRBV27 with TRBJ1-5; a possible D gene is TRBD1 (5 bases). CDR1 is MNHEY and CDR2 is SMNVEV in the germline V gene (reference sequence). This CDR3 has 15 amino acids. The V gene lost 5 bases and the J gene lost 2 bases, with 13 bases spanning the gap. This chain's CDR3 is CASSAGPQGNQPQHF. The CDR3 coding sequence is TGTGCCAGCAGTGCGGGACCCCAGGGCAATCAGCCCCAGCATTTT.

This rearrangement joins TRBV28 to TRBJ1-1, with D possibly TRBD1 on 6 matching bases. Germline V lookup: CDR1 MDHEN, CDR2 SYDVKM. V shed 2 bases and J shed 0 bases, with 7 bases lying between them. The CDR3 is 14 amino acids. DNA for the CDR3: TGTGCCAGCAGTTTAAACAGGGTGAACACTGAAGCTTTCTTT. Translated, it gives CASSLNRVNTEAFF.

CDR3 residues: CAIRSGGYEQYF. The CDR3 bases are TGTGCCATCAGGAGTGGGGGCTACGAGCAGTACTTC. J is TRBJ2-7 and V is TRBV10-3; D might be TRBD1 or TRBD2, each matching 5 bases. From germline, CDR1 is ENHRY and CDR2 SYGVKD. The CDR3 contains 12 residues. V gave up 6 bases and J gave up 3 bases, with 9 bases separating them.

The genes are TRBV7-8 and TRBJ2-7; D unclear. With 5 bases removed from V and 2 bases from J, the gap between germline ends came to 7 bases. The germline gives CDR1 SGHVS, CDR2 FQNEAQ. There are 12 residues in the CDR3. The CDR3, as DNA: TGTGCCAGCAGCGAACAGCCCTACGAGCAGTACTTC. Protein: CASSEQPYEQYF.

This sequence joins TRBV5-8 and TRBJ2-7; D is unresolved. This CDR3 spans 15 amino acids. The germline V and J ends were trimmed by 3 bases and 0 bases, with 13 bases remaining between them. Germline V gene data show CDR1 as SGHTS and CDR2 as YDEGEE. CDR3 in DNA: TGTGCCAGCAGCTCACTGGGCACAGTCTCCTACGAGCAGTACTTC. This sequence encodes CASSSLGTVSYEQYF.

In regard to this clone: The sample carries other DNA sequences with the same CDR3. The chain employs TRBV6-1 and TRBJ2-7; unclear D gene. The CDR3 has 13 residues. V was clipped by 1 base and J by 2 bases, with 6 bases between them. The germline V gene encodes CDR1 MNHNS and CDR2 SASEGT. The DNA for the CDR3 is TGTGCCAGCAGTGAAGTCAGGACCTACGAGCAGTACTTC. Translating gives CASSEVRTYEQYF.

J is TRBJ1-4 and V is TRBV19, with 9 nucleotides matching TRBD1. Germline CDR1 and CDR2: LNHDA and SQIVND (reference sequence). V trimming: 3 bases; J trimming: 5 bases; junction bases outside the gene matches: 4. CDR3 length: 15 amino acids. The CDR3 here is CASSIPGQGNEKLFF. The CDR3 DNA reads as TGTGCCAGTAGTATTCCGGGACAGGGCAATGAAAAACTGTTTTTT.

This chain connects TRBV18 to TRBJ2-7, with a weak D call TRBD1 (5 bases). Per germline, CDR1 KGHSH and CDR2 LQKENI. V dropped 5 bases and J dropped 1 base, with 12 bases sitting between them. The CDR3 consists of 14 residues. For the CDR3, the DNA is TGTGCCAGCTCATCGGTGGGGCCATCCTACGAGCAGTACTTC. Protein sequence: CASSSVGPSYEQYF.

The chain combines TRBV4-1 with TRBJ2-3; no firm D call. Germline values: CDR1 MGHRA, CDR2 YSYEKL. Trimming removed 2 bases from V and 3 bases from J, with 12 bases in between. CDR3 length: 15 residues. CDR3 coding DNA: TGCGCCAGCAGCCAATTAGTCTTGCCGACAGATACGCAGTATTTT. It codes for CASSQLVLPTDTQYF.

The gene calls are TRBV9 and TRBJ1-2, with D unresolved. V dropped 3 bases and J dropped 8 bases, with 14 bases sitting between them. CDR1 and CDR2 from the germline V gene are SGDLS and YYNGEE. This CDR3 is 13 amino acids long. The CDR3 loop is CASSARRDLGYTF. Written as DNA, the CDR3 is TGTGCCAGCAGCGCACGAAGAGACTTGGGCTACACCTTC.

The V call is TRBV19, the J call TRBJ2-1; a weak D match, TRBD1 (6 bases). The CDR3 is made up of 15 amino acids. The germline CDR1 and CDR2 sequences are LNHDA and SQIVND (reference sequence). V was cut by 10 bases and J by 4 bases, with 20 bases left in between. The CDR3 reads CATKVGQPFYNEQFF. CDR3 DNA: TGTGCCACCAAGGTCGGACAGCCTTTTTACAATGAGCAGTTCTTC.

The CDR3 nucleotides read TGTGCCAGCAGTCCAGGACTAGCGGGGCACGAGCAGTACTTC. This encodes CASSPGLAGHEQYF. The V and J genes are TRBV27 and TRBJ2-7; 12 bases match TRBD2. Germline lookup yields CDR1 MNHEY and CDR2 SMNVEV (reference sequence). The J segment lost 5 bases and the V segment lost 5 bases, leaving 4 bases of the junction unmatched. This CDR3 has 14 residues.

Here the CDR3 reads CATSAGTHTEAFF. As DNA, the CDR3 is TGTGCCACCAGCGCGGGGACTCACACTGAAGCTTTCTTT. The chain joins TRBV15 to TRBJ1-1; possible D gene TRBD1, 5 bases. The germline V and J ends were trimmed by 5 bases and 3 bases, with 10 bases remaining between them. The CDR3 runs to 13 residues. Germline V gives CDR1 LNHNV, CDR2 YYDKDF (reference sequence).

The genes are TRBV4-1 and TRBJ2-1; D might be TRBD1 (7 bases). The CDR3 is made up of 18 amino acids. Germline CDR1 MGHRA, CDR2 YSYEKL. Trimming cost V 0 bases and J 14 bases, with 29 bases left between them. The CDR3 loop is CASSQEPSPGGILGGEFF. The CDR3 bases are TGCGCCAGCAGCCAAGAGCCATCCCCAGGGGGGATATTAGGTGGGGAGTTCTTC.

Here the CDR3 reads CASSHRGANTEAFF. The DNA for the CDR3 is TGCGCCAGCAGTCACAGGGGAGCGAACACTGAAGCTTTCTTT. This chain links TRBV4-1 with TRBJ1-1; TRBD1 agrees at 7 bases. Germline CDR1 MGHRA, CDR2 YSYEKL. Trimming at V came to 6 bases and at J to 1 base, leaving 5 bases not matched to a gene. The CDR3 runs to 14 residues.

The V and J genes are TRBV7-9 and TRBJ1-2; D not certain. In germline, CDR1 is SEHNR, CDR2 FQNEAQ (reference sequence). CDR3 length: 16 residues. Trimming stripped 1 base from V and 4 bases from J, with 16 bases between. The CDR3 DNA reads TGTGCCAGCAGCTTAGATTCGTCAGTAAATAGCTATGGCTACACCTTC. Residues: CASSLDSSVNSYGYTF. The entire variable domain, with the rest obtained from reference TRBV7-9 and TRBJ1-2, is as follows: DTGVSQNPRHKITKRGQNVTFRCDPISEHNRLYWYRQTLGQGPEFLTYFQNEAQLEKSRLLSDRFSAERPKGSFSTLEIQRTEQGDSAMYLCASSLDSSVNSYGYTFGSGTRLTVV.

The chain combines TRBV29-1 with TRBJ1-2; no reliable D call. The CDR3 totals 16 residues. V was shortened by 3 bases and J by 2 bases, with 19 bases between the two germline ends. CDR1 SQVTM and CDR2 ANQGSEA come from the germline V gene. The CDR3 region has the DNA TGCAGCGTTGAGACAATCCCCTCCGCGGCGAACTATGGCTACACCTTC. Translated, it gives CSVETIPSAANYGYTF.

As concerns this clone: A much larger clone differs by one base, so this may be a read error. The CDR3 reads CASSQGLGGDIQYF. DNA for the CDR3: TGTGCCAGCAGCCAGGGGCTGGGGGGGGACATTCAGTACTTC. The chain carries TRBV7-5 and TRBJ2-4; the D call of TRBD2 is as the table states it, not checked on the DNA. TRBV7-5 is a recognized pseudogene. The CDR3 is made up of 14 amino acids.

The V and J genes are TRBV9 and TRBJ2-3, with D possibly matching TRBD1 (5 bases). Germline values: CDR1 SGDLS, CDR2 YYNGEE. CDR3 size: 17 residues. The V end lost 0 bases, the J end lost 2 bases, and 16 bases lay between the germline ends. DNA for the CDR3: TGTGCCAGCAGCGTAGGGGTGGGGCGGTATATCACAGATACGCAGTATTTT. Translation gives CASSVGVGRYITDTQYF.

The rearrangement joins TRBV6-5 to TRBJ2-1; 8 positions agree with TRBD2. This CDR3 is 14 amino acids long. Germline loops: CDR1 MNHEY, CDR2 SVGAGI. Trimming at V came to 1 base and at J to 6 bases, leaving 2 bases not matched to a gene. The CDR3 loop is CASSYFGTSNEQFF. For the CDR3, the DNA is TGTGCCAGCAGTTACTTTGGGACTAGCAATGAGCAGTTCTTC.

The chain has TRBV9 and TRBJ1-5; 7 nucleotides line up with TRBD1. The CDR3 length is 15 residues. Germline V gives CDR1 SGDLS, CDR2 YYNGEE. J lost 6 bases, V lost 6 bases, and 12 bases had no gene match. The CDR3 region is CASTPTGAVGQPQHF. For the CDR3, the DNA is TGTGCCAGCACCCCAACAGGGGCGGTGGGTCAGCCCCAGCATTTT.

The rearrangement joins TRBV21-1 to TRBJ2-7; TRBD2, the table's D call, was not compared with the DNA. TRBV21-1 is designated a pseudogene. CDR3 length: 18 residues. CDR3 protein: CASSGYILSSGSGYEQYF. In DNA form, the CDR3 reads TGTGCCAGCAGCGGCTATATACTATCAAGCGGGAGTGGGTACGAGCAGTACTTC.

The rearrangement joins TRBV7-2 to TRBJ2-7; 7 bases are a match to TRBD1. The CDR3 extends over 15 amino acids. Losses at the gene ends were 5 bases for V and 4 bases for J; bases not matched to a gene: 11. CDR1 SGHTA and CDR2 FQGNSA come from the germline V gene. The DNA for the CDR3 is TGTGCCAGCAGCCTACGACAGGGATTAATTTACGAGCAGTACTTC. The encoded protein is CASSLRQGLIYEQYF.

The chain uses TRBV7-8 and TRBJ2-3; D is ambiguous. This CDR3 has 13 residues. Looked up from germline, CDR1 is SGHVS and CDR2 is FQNEAQ. The V gene lost 0 bases and the J gene lost 10 bases, with 11 bases spanning the gap. The CDR3: CASSLAPGTAQYF. The CDR3 DNA follows: TGTGCCAGCAGCTTAGCACCCGGTACAGCGCAGTATTTT.

This CDR3 reads CASSYRDSTYNEQFF. The CDR3 nucleotides read TGTGCCAGCAGTTACCGGGACAGCACCTACAATGAGCAGTTCTTC. This chain uses TRBV6-5 with TRBJ2-1; 7 positions match TRBD1. Germline CDR1 and CDR2: MNHEY and SVGAGI. V lost 2 bases and J lost 2; bases outside the gene matches: 3. The CDR3 runs to 15 residues.

The chain recombines TRBV4-1 with TRBJ1-1; tentative D call: TRBD1 (6 bases). Trimming removed 2 bases at V and 7 bases at J, with 11 bases between. The CDR3 consists of 13 residues. Germline V gene data show CDR1 as MGHRA and CDR2 as YSYEKL. The DNA of the CDR3 is TGCGCCAGCAGCCAATTGCACAGGGATGAAGCTTTCTTT. Protein sequence: CASSQLHRDEAFF.